The clone carrying this T cell receptor (beta chain) was observed a few times. The antigen remains undetermined. This sample was taken from a study of vaccination and CD4 T cells after COVID-19. Overall study context: Nasal swab PCR detected SARS-CoV-2 in convalescent patients; under 10 had mild disease, one severe. Overall study results and limits: Researchers report that a median approximately 90% of reactive clones in convalescent patients surfaced only post-vaccination.

Specified treatment: roughly 10-day PBMC culture with coronavirus spike peptide pools or control peptides (ViraFEST assay). The ViraFEST method relied on peptide pools to expand antigen-specific T cells, followed by TCR sequencing. The positive PCR dates, which preceded the US Alpha, Beta and Delta variants, fell between March and December 2020. The CDR3 has 15 amino acids. Germline V lookup: CDR1 MNHNS, CDR2 SASEGT. V lost 6 bases and J lost 2, with 14 bases in between. The assay that was used to sequence DNA from cultured CD4+ T cells was the Oncomine TCR Beta short-read assay. TCRdb reprocessed the PCR reads with MiXCR, giving one entry per CDR3 protein. In the table there are thousands of distinct CDR3 sequences, 55% to 75% of which are singletons.

V usage is TRBV6-1 and J usage is TRBJ1-5; no firm D call. The receptor was derived from a human donor who had recovered from COVID-19. Sequencing was performed on CD4+ T cells from blood, cultured in vitro. CDR3 loop: CASSLDVWGNQPQHF. The CDR3, as DNA: TGTGCCAGCAGCTTGGACGTCTGGGGCAATCAGCCCCAGCATTTT.